This T cell receptor (beta chain) was retrieved from a study of response to subunit inactivated influenza vaccine. MiXCR was run by TCRdb on the RT-PCR reads, yielding one entry per CDR3 protein. In the table there are about 500,000 distinct CDR3 sequences, approximately 16% of which are singletons. Trimming left V 3 bases short and J 4 bases short, with 16 bases between. CDR1 DFQATT and CDR2 SNEGSKA come from the germline V gene (reference sequence). The CDR3 consists of 14 residues. This specimen consisted of CD4+ T cells sorted from PBMCs, obtained about 23 months after vaccination. This chain links TRBV20-1 with TRBJ2-7; D may be TRBD1 (6 bases). The clonotype originates from a man between 45 and 75 years old who received an inactivated influenza vaccine. DNA for the CDR3: TGCAGTGCTAGCAGGGACACGAATAGATACGAGCAGTACTTC. Its protein is CSASRDTNRYEQYF.